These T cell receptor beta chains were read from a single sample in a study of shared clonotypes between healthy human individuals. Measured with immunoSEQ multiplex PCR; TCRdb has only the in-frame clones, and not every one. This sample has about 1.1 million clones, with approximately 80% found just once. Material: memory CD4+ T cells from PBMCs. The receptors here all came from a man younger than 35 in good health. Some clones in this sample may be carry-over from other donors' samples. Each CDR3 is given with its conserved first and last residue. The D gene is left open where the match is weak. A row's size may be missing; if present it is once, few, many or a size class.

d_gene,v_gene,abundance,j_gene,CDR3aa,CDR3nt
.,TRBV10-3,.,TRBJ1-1,CAISEPHTEGAFF,TGTGCCATCAGTGAGCCGCACACCGAGGGAGCTTTCTTT
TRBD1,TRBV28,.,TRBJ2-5,CASSLQGAETQYF,TGTGCCAGCAGTTTACAGGGGGCGGAGACCCAGTACTTC
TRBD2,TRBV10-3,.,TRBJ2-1,CAISEGTSGGKGNEQFF,TGTGCCATCAGCGAAGGGACTAGCGGGGGGAAAGGCAATGAGCAGTTCTTC
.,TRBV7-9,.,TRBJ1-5,CASSSGEGNQPQHF,TGTGCCAGCAGCTCAGGGGAGGGCAATCAGCCCCAGCATTTT
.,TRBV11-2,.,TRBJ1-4,CASSPYPGVADEKLFF,TGTGCCAGCAGCCCGTATCCGGGGGTGGCGGATGAAAAACTGTTTTTT
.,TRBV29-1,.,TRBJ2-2,CSGGTAFPGELFF,TGCAGCGGCGGGACAGCGTTTCCCGGGGAGCTGTTTTTT
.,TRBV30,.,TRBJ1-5,CAWSVGRVQPQHF,TGTGCCTGGAGTGTGGGGAGGGTACAGCCCCAGCATTTT
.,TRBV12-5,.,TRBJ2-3,CASGFDDRDTDTQYF,TGTGCTAGTGGTTTCGACGACCGGGACACAGATACGCAGTATTTT
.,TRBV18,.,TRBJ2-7,CASSPPGIARREQYF,TGTGCCAGCTCACCACCGGGCATCGCCCGGCGCGAGCAGTACTTC
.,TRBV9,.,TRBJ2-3,CASSAASTDTQYF,TGTGCCAGCAGCGCGGCTAGCACAGATACGCAGTATTTT
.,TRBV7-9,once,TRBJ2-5,CASSDTIRAGGKETQYF,TGTGCCAGCAGCGATACAATCAGAGCAGGGGGGAAAGAGACCCAGTACTTC
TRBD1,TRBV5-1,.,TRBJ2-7,CASSFDGTGAYEQYF,TGCGCCAGCAGCTTCGACGGGACAGGGGCCTACGAGCAGTACTTC
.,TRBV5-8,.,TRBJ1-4,CASSPTATNEKLFF,TGTGCCAGCAGCCCTACGGCTACGAATGAAAAACTGTTTTTT
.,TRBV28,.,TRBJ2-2,CASSLSRQGTGELFF,TGTGCCAGCAGTTTATCCAGGCAGGGCACCGGGGAGCTGTTTTTT
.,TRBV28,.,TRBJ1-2,CASSFPTGDAENYGYTF,TGTGCCAGCAGTTTCCCCACTGGGGACGCCGAAAACTATGGCTACACCTTC
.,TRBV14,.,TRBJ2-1,CASSLLGGRMGQFF,TGTGCCAGCAGCCTTCTTGGGGGGCGAATGGGGCAGTTCTTC
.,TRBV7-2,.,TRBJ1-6,CASSIDRGPLHF,TGTGCCAGCAGCATTGACCGGGGACCCCTCCACTTT
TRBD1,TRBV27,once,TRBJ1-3,CASSLWAGGGNTIYF,TGTGCCAGCAGTTTATGGGCAGGGGGTGGAAACACCATATATTTT
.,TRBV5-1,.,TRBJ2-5,CASSLDSVYQETQYF,TGCGCCAGCAGCTTGGATTCAGTCTACCAAGAGACCCAGTACTTC
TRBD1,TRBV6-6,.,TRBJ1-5,CASSEGDRLNQPQHF,TGTGCCAGCAGTGAGGGGGACAGACTCAATCAGCCCCAGCATTTT
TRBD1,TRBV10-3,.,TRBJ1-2,CASSIGQGGPSNYGYTF,TGTGCCAGCTCCATTGGACAGGGCGGACCCTCTAACTATGGCTACACCTTC
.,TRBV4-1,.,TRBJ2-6,CASSQTSGANVLTF,TGCGCCAGCAGCCAGACTTCTGGGGCCAACGTCCTGACTTTC
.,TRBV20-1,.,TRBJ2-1,CSADEYNEQFF,TGCAGTGCTGACGAGTACAATGAGCAGTTCTTC
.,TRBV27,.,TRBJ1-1,CASSSWTEGEAFF,TGTGCCAGCAGTTCGTGGACAGAGGGTGAAGCTTTCTTT
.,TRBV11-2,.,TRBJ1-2,CASSRTTIYGYTF,TGTGCCAGCAGCCGAACGACCATCTATGGCTACACCTTC
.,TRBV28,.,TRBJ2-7,CASSLTDEYEQYF,TGTGCCAGCAGTTTAACCGACGAATACGAGCAGTACTTC
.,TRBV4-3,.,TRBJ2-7,CASSQDLGGITYEQYF,TGCGCCAGCAGCCAAGACTTAGGGGGAATCACCTACGAGCAGTACTTC
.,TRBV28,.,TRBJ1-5,CASTWGRNPNQPQHF,TGTGCCAGCACATGGGGGAGGAACCCCAATCAGCCCCAGCATTTT
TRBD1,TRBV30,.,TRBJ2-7,CAWSPRTGASYEQYF,TGTGCCTGGAGTCCCCGGACAGGGGCGTCCTACGAGCAGTACTTC
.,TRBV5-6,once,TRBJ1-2,CASSVAPNYGYTF,TGTGCCAGCAGCGTGGCGCCTAACTATGGCTACACCTTC
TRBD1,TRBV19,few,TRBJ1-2,CASSRGQGGYGYTF,TGTGCCAGTAGTCGCGGACAGGGGGGCTATGGCTACACCTTC
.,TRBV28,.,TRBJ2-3,CASLGGYTQYF,TGTGCCAGCCTCGGGGGATATACGCAGTATTTT
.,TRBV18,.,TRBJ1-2,CASSPPSREGGYTF,TGTGCCAGCTCACCACCGAGCAGGGAGGGTGGCTACACCTTC
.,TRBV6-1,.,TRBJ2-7,CASSEAFGYPSEQYF,TGTGCCAGCAGTGAAGCGTTCGGTTACCCTAGCGAGCAGTACTTC
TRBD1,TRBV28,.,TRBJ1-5,CASSYGYGQVLNQPQHF,TGTGCCAGCAGTTACGGATACGGACAGGTCCTTAATCAGCCCCAGCATTTT
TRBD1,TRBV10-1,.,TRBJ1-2,CASSEPGQGWDYGYTF,TGCGCCAGCAGCGAACCGGGACAGGGCTGGGACTATGGCTACACCTTC
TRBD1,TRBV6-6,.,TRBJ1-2,CASSYLGTGGQGYTF,TGTGCCAGCAGTTACCTTGGGACAGGGGGCCAGGGCTACACCTTC
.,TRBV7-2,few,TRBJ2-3,CASSPSTDTQYF,TGTGCCAGCAGCCCTAGCACAGATACGCAGTATTTT
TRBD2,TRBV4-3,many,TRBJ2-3,CASSQRLAGGSTDTQYF,TGCGCCAGCAGCCAACGACTAGCGGGGGGGAGCACAGATACGCAGTATTTT